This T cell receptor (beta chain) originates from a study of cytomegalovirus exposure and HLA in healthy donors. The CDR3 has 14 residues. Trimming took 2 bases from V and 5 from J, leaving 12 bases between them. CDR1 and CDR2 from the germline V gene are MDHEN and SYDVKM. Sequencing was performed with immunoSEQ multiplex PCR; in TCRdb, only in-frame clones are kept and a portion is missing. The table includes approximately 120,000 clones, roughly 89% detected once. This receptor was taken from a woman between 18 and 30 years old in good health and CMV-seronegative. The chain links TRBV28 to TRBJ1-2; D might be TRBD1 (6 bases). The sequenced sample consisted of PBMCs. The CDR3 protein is CASSLGGARYGYTF. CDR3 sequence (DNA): TGTGCCAGCAGTTTAGGGGGCGCGAGGTATGGCTACACCTTC.